This T cell receptor beta chain was profiled in a study of CD8+ T cells in alopecia areata. Study details: Treated patients took oral tofacitinib at 5 to 10 mg twice daily.

As part of sample collection, lesional scalp punch biopsies and peripheral blood were taken from alopecia areata patients. The researchers isolated CD4+ and CD8+ T cells from PBMCs by sorting. Sequencing relied on a cDNA template that was reverse transcribed from extracted RNA. Using immunoSEQ multiplex PCR, the repertoire was profiled, and TCRdb retains in-frame clones only, with some absent. The table lists hundreds of thousands of clones, roughly two thirds of them singletons. Comments on this clone: Its antigen is as yet unknown.

General study points: Higher clonality was seen in lesional scalp than in normal scalp, especially in alopecia totalis/universalis.

This clonotype was sampled from a human donor with alopecia areata. The sample was CD4+ T cells sorted from blood, taken at week 0.

The CDR3 region is CASSFEGDQNIQYF. The CDR3 DNA sequence: TGCGCCAGCAGCTTTGAGGGGGACCAAAACATTCAGTACTTC. J is TRBJ2-4 and V is TRBV5-1; the D gene is possibly TRBD1 (6 bases). Trimming removed 2 bases from V and 5 bases from J, with 11 bases in between. Germline loops: CDR1 SGHRS, CDR2 YFSETQ. The CDR3 is 14 residues long.